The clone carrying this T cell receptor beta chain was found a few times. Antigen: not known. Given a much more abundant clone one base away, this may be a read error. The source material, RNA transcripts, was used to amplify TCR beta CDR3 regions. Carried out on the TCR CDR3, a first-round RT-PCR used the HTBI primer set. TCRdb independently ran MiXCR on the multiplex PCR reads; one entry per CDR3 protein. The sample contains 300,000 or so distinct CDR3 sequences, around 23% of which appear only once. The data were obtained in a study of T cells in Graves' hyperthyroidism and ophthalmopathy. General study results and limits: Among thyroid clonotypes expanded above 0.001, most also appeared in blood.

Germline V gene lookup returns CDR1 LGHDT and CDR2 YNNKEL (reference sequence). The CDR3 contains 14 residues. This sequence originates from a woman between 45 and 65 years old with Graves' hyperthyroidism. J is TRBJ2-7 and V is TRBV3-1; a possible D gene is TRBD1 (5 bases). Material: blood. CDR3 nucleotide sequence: TGTGCCAGCAGCCACCAGGGAAAGGGCTACGGGCAGTACTTC. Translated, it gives CASSHQGKGYGQYF.